This T cell receptor (beta chain) was captured by sequencing in a study of CD8 T cells in ankylosing spondylitis. General study points: Ankylosing spondylitis blood appeared to carry a characteristic TCR beta motif of roughly eight highly homologous variants. Before this, some motif variants had been reported in reactive arthritis synovial fluid and blood. Matched ankylosing spondylitis synovial fluid reportedly contained a significantly enriched population of disease-linked clones.

Germline lookup yields CDR1 MNHEY and CDR2 SVGEGT. The CDR3 has 12 residues. Unmatched junction bases numbered 0, after V lost 6 bases and J lost 8 bases. In regard to this clonotype: Its matching antigen is unknown.

From the 5' RACE reads, TCRdb called clonotypes with MiXCR, one entry per CDR3 protein. The sample carries tens of thousands of distinct CDR3 sequences, around 26% recorded once. The source material was blood, either unsorted or a sorted T cell fraction (not recorded which). J is TRBJ1-6 and V is TRBV6-2 or TRBV6-3, with 8 bases fitting TRBD1. The source is a male donor with ankylosing spondylitis or in good health (not recorded which). DNA for the CDR3: TGTGCCAGCAGGACAGGGGATTCACCCCTCCACTTT. Protein sequence: CASRTGDSPLHF.